The rows below give T cell receptor beta chains drawn from one sample of a study of tumor-infiltrating lymphocytes in oesophageal squamous cell carcinoma. MiXCR was run by TCRdb on the PCR reads, yielding one entry per CDR3 protein. Of some 15,000 distinct CDR3 sequences listed, approximately 46% are singletons. Sequencing was done on a sample of blood. These receptors were collected from a female donor with esophageal squamous cell carcinoma. Each CDR3 is given with its conserved first and last residue. D genes are given only for firm matches. Not all rows give a size; the values are once, few, many and, for expanded clones, a class.

size,V,J,length,D,CDR3,DNA
once,TRBV11-2,TRBJ2-4,16,TRBD1,CASSHDGAGGRYEQYF,TGTGCCAGCAGCCATGATGGGGCAGGGGGCAGGTACGAGCAGTACTTT
many,TRBV12-3/TRBV12-4,TRBJ2-3,12,-,CASTFPAAPQYF,TGTGCCAGCACCTTCCCAGCAGCCCCGCAGTATTTT
-,TRBV19,TRBJ2-2,12,-,CASSPLPGELFF,TGTGCCAGTAGTCCTCTGCCCGGGGAGCTGTTTTTT
-,TRBV7-2,TRBJ2-7,14,TRBD2,CASSLSGGPNEQYF,TGTGCCAGCAGCTTATCGGGAGGGCCTAACGAGCAGTACTTC
-,TRBV11-2,TRBJ2-7,14,TRBD1,CASSRDRDSYEQYF,TGTGCCAGCAGTCGTGACAGGGATTCCTACGAGCAGTACTTC
-,TRBV7-8,TRBJ2-3,14,TRBD1,CASSFGTGTDTQYF,TGTGCCAGCAGCTTCGGGACAGGCACAGATACGCAGTATTTT
many,TRBV7-2,TRBJ1-5,14,-,CASSLLSGNQPQHF,TGTGCCAGCAGCTTATTATCTGGCAATCAGCCCCAGCATTTT
-,TRBV5-3,TRBJ2-1,15,-,CASSLAQGLGNEQFF,TGTGCCAGCAGCTTGGCGCAGGGCTTGGGCAATGAGCAGTTCTTC
-,TRBV10-3,TRBJ1-1,12,-,CAIRAMNTEAFF,TGTGCCATTAGGGCGATGAACACTGAAGCTTTCTTT
medium-sized,TRBV6-1,TRBJ2-2,13,TRBD1,CASRTGDTGELFF,TGTGCCAGCAGGACAGGGGACACCGGGGAGCTGTTTTTT
many,TRBV7-9,TRBJ1-1,14,-,CASSPPKVRTEAFF,TGTGCCAGCAGCCCCCCTAAGGTCCGGACTGAAGCTTTCTTT
few,TRBV5-8,TRBJ2-3,17,TRBD2,CASSLELSSGSTDTQYF,TGTGCCAGCAGCTTGGAGCTCTCTAGCGGGAGCACAGATACGCAGTATTTT
-,TRBV7-2,TRBJ2-6,14,-,CASSWDSGANVLTF,TGTGCCAGCAGCTGGGACTCTGGGGCCAACGTCCTGACTTTC
-,TRBV6-6,TRBJ2-6,15,-,CASSWDFSGANVLTF,TGTGCCAGCAGCTGGGACTTCTCTGGGGCCAACGTCCTGACTTTC
-,TRBV7-3,TRBJ2-7,14,TRBD2,CASSFRGGVYEQYF,TGTGCCAGCAGCTTTCGGGGGGGTGTGTACGAGCAGTACTTC
many,TRBV18,TRBJ2-7,13,-,CASSPRGSYEQYF,TGTGCCAGCTCACCCAGGGGTTCCTACGAGCAGTACTTC
-,TRBV6-2/TRBV6-3,TRBJ1-2,13,-,CASPGRTNYGYTF,TGTGCCAGCCCGGGACGGACGAACTATGGCTACACCTTC
few,TRBV7-2,TRBJ2-5,16,-,CASSLPSRERWETQYF,TGTGCCAGCAGCCTACCTAGCCGGGAGAGGTGGGAGACCCAGTACTTC
-,TRBV2,TRBJ2-1,15,TRBD2,CASKQGLAGYNEQFF,TGTGCCAGCAAACAGGGACTAGCGGGGTACAATGAGCAGTTCTTC
-,TRBV7-3,TRBJ2-5,13,-,CASSSARSETQYF,TGTGCCAGCAGCTCGGCTAGGAGCGAGACCCAGTACTTC
once,TRBV11-2,TRBJ2-3,16,-,CASSSRRAGSTDTQYF,TGTGCCAGCAGCTCTCGTCGGGCGGGGAGCACAGATACGCAGTATTTT
-,TRBV7-9,TRBJ2-7,12,-,CASSRVYYEQYF,TGTGCCAGCAGCAGAGTCTACTACGAGCAGTACTTC
-,TRBV7-2,TRBJ2-7,12,-,CASSLPSYEQYF,TGTGCCAGCAGCCTCCCCTCCTACGAGCAGTACTTC
-,TRBV11-2,TRBJ2-7,15,-,CASSWVGSSYNEQYF,TGTGCCAGCAGCTGGGTAGGGAGCTCCTACAATGAGCAGTACTTC
few,TRBV12-3/TRBV12-4,TRBJ1-2,13,TRBD1,CASSLTGGRAYTF,TGTGCCAGCAGTCTGACAGGGGGTAGAGCCTACACCTTC
-,TRBV7-8,TRBJ2-5,14,-,CASSFGGGQETQYF,TGTGCCAGCAGCTTCGGAGGGGGGCAAGAGACCCAGTACTTC
few,TRBV18,TRBJ2-1,15,TRBD2,CASSPRGRTDNEQFF,TGTGCCAGCTCACCACGCGGGAGGACCGACAATGAGCAGTTCTTC
many,TRBV7-9,TRBJ1-2,16,TRBD1,CASSLDFPDRVRGYTF,TGTGCCAGCAGCTTAGACTTCCCGGACAGGGTTCGAGGCTACACCTTC
many,TRBV12-5,TRBJ2-5,15,TRBD1,CASGSGQGASETQYF,TGTGCTAGTGGTTCAGGACAGGGGGCCTCCGAGACCCAGTACTTC
-,TRBV6-1,TRBJ2-6,21,-,CASSPGGARGGFGSGANVLTF,TGTGCCAGCAGCCCGGGGGGAGCAAGAGGGGGCTTTGGCTCTGGGGCCAACGTCCTGACTTTC
-,TRBV7-2,TRBJ2-7,14,TRBD2,CASSLEAGTYEQYF,TGTGCCAGCAGCTTAGAAGCGGGAACCTACGAGCAGTACTTC
-,TRBV12-3/TRBV12-4,TRBJ2-5,13,-,CASSRTSTKTQYF,TGTGCCAGCAGTCGGACTTCGACTAAGACCCAGTACTTC
-,TRBV11-2,TRBJ2-7,13,-,CASSLQQVKEQYF,TGTGCCAGCAGCTTACAACAGGTGAAGGAGCAGTACTTC